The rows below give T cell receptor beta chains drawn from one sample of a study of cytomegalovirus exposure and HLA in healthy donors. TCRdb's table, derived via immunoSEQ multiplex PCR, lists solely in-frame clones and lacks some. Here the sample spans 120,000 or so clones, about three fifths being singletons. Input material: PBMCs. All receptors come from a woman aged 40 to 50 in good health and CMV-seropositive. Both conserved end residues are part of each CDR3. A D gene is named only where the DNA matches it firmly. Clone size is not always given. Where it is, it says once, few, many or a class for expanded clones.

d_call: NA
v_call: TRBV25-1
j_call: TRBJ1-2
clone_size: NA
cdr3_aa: CASSVAGNYGYTF
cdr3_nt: TGTGCCAGCAGTGTGGCCGGGAACTATGGCTACACCTTC

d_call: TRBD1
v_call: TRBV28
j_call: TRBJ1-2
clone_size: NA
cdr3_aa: CASNLGTGVDYGYTF
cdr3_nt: TGTGCCAGCAATTTAGGAACAGGGGTGGACTATGGCTACACCTTC

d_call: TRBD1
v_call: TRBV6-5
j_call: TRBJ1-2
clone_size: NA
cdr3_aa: CANAGGNGYTF
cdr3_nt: TGTGCCAACGCAGGGGGGAATGGCTACACCTTC

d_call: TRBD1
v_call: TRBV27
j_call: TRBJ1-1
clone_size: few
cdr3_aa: CASTLDRANTEAFF
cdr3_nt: TGTGCCAGCACCTTGGACAGGGCCAACACTGAAGCTTTCTTT

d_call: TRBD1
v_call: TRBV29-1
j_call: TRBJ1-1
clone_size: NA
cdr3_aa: CSVEGDSSKFF
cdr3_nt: TGCAGCGTTGAAGGGGACAGTTCTAAATTCTTT

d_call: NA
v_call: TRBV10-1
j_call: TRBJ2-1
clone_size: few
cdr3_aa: CASSDGGNEQFF
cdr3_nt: TGCGCCAGCAGTGACGGGGGCAATGAGCAGTTCTTC

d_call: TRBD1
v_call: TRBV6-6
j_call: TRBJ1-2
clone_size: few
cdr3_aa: CASGDTGARGYTF
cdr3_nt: TGTGCCAGCGGGGATACAGGGGCGCGCGGCTACACCTTC

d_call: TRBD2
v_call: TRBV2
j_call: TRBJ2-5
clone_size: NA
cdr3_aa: CASSSLAGGPQETQYF
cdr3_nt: TGTGCCAGCAGTTCTTTAGCGGGAGGCCCACAAGAGACCCAGTACTTC

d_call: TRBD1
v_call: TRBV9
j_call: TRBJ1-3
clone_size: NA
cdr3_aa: CASSVHTGEGWQNTIYF
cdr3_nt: TGTGCCAGCAGCGTACATACAGGGGAAGGCTGGCAGAACACCATATATTTT

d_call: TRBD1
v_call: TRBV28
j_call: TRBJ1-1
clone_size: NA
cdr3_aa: CATVDHRGQNTEAFF
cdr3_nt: TGTGCCACCGTAGATCACAGGGGGCAAAACACTGAAGCTTTCTTT

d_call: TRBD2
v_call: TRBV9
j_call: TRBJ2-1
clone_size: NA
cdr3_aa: CASSVGASGTSEQFF
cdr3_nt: TGTGCCAGCAGCGTAGGGGCTAGCGGGACATCTGAGCAGTTCTTC

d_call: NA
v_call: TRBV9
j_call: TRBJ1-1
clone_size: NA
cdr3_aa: CASSDSPNTEAFF
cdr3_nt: TGTGCCAGCAGCGACAGTCCGAACACTGAAGCTTTCTTT

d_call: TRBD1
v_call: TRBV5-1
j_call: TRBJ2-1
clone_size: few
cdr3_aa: CASSLGQGSYNEQFF
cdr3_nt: TGCGCCAGCAGCTTGGGACAGGGCTCCTACAATGAGCAGTTCTTC

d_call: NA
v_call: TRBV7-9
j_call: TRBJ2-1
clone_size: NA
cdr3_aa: CASSWAPYEQFF
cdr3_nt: TGTGCCAGCAGCTGGGCTCCGTATGAGCAGTTCTTC

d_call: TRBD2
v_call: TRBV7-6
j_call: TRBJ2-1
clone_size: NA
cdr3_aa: CASSNSLAGHEQFF
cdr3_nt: TGTGCCAGCAGCAACAGTCTAGCGGGTCATGAGCAGTTCTTC

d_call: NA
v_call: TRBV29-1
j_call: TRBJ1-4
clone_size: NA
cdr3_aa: CSVEDRGNEKLFF
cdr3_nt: TGCAGCGTTGAAGACAGGGGTAATGAAAAACTGTTTTTT

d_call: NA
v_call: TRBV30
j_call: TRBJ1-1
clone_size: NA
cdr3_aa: CAWSVGGDTEAFF
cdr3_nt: TGTGCCTGGAGTGTGGGGGGGGACACTGAAGCTTTCTTT

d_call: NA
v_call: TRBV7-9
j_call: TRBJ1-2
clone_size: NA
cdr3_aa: CASSSVRSGGYTF
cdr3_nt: TGTGCCAGCAGCTCGGTGCGTTCCGGGGGCTACACCTTC

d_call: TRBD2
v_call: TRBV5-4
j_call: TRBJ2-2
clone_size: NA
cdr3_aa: CASSLAGGSGELFF
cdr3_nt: TGTGCCAGCAGCCTAGCGGGGGGCTCCGGGGAGCTGTTTTTT

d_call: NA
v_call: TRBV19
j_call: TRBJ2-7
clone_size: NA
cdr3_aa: CASSMAPGPVGYEQYF
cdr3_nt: TGTGCCAGTAGTATGGCACCTGGGCCGGTGGGCTACGAGCAGTACTTC

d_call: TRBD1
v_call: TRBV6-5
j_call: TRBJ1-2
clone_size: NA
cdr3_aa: CASRRQGGYTF
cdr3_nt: TGTGCCAGCAGGAGACAGGGTGGCTACACCTTC

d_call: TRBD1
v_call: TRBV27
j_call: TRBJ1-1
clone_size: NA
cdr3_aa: CASRNRGTEAFF
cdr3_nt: TGTGCCAGCAGAAACAGGGGGACTGAAGCTTTCTTT

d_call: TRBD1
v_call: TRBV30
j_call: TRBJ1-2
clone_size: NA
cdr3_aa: CALRTGGYGYTF
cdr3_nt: TGTGCCTTGCGGACAGGGGGCTATGGCTACACCTTC

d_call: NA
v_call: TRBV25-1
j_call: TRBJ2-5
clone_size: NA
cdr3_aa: CASSDTDLQETQYF
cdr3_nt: TGTGCCAGCAGTGATACAGACCTCCAAGAGACCCAGTACTTC

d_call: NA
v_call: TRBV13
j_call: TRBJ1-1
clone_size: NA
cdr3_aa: CASSSDSLNTEAFF
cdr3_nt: TGTGCCAGCAGCTCGGACAGCCTGAACACTGAAGCTTTCTTT

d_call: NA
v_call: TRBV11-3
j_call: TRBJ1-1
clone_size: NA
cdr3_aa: CASSSYSENTEAFF
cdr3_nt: TGTGCCAGCAGCTCTTACAGTGAGAACACTGAAGCTTTCTTT

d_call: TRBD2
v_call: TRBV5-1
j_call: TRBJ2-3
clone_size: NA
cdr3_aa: CASSLDSGSTDTQYF
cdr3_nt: TGCGCCAGCAGCTTGGATAGCGGGAGCACAGATACGCAGTATTTT

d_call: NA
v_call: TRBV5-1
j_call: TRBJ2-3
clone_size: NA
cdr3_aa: CASSLSPGGLGRDTQYF
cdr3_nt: TGCGCCAGCAGCTTGAGCCCAGGGGGACTTGGTCGAGATACGCAGTATTTT

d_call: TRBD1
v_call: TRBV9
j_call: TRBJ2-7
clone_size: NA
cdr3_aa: CASSATGNGFYEQYF
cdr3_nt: TGTGCCAGCAGCGCGACAGGGAATGGTTTCTACGAGCAGTACTTC

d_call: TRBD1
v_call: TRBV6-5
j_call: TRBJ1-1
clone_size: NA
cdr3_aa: CASSYLPQGMGTEAFF
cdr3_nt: TGTGCCAGCAGTTACTTACCACAGGGGATGGGCACTGAAGCTTTCTTT

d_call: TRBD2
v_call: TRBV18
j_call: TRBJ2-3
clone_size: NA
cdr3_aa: CASSPGAGATDTQYF
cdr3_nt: TGTGCCAGCTCACCGGGAGCGGGGGCAACAGATACGCAGTATTTT

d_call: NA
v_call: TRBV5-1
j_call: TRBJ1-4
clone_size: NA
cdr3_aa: CASSLEPATNEKLFF
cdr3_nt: TGCGCCAGCAGCTTGGAACCGGCAACTAATGAAAAACTGTTTTTT

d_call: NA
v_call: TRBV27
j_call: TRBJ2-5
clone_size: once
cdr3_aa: CASNPRGEGTQYF
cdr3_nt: TGTGCCAGCAACCCGAGGGGGGAGGGGACCCAGTACTTC

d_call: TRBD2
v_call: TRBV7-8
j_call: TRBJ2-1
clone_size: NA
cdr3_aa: CASSFVQRGSRYNEQFF
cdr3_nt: TGTGCCAGCAGCTTCGTCCAGCGGGGGTCGAGATACAATGAGCAGTTCTTC

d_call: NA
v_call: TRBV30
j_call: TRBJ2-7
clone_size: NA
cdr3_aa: CAIGQGSYEQYF
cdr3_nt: TGTGCCATCGGGCAGGGCTCCTACGAGCAGTACTTC

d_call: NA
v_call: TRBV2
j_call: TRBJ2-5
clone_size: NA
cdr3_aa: CASSEAMMVGREVTQYF
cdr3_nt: TGTGCCAGCAGTGAAGCCATGATGGTGGGGAGAGAAGTGACCCAGTACTTC

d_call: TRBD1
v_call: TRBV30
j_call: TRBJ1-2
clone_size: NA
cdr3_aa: CAWSRQGGGYGYTF
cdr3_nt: TGTGCCTGGAGCCGACAGGGGGGTGGCTATGGCTACACCTTC

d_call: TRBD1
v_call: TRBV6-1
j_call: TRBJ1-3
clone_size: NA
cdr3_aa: CASSEGQSSGNTIYF
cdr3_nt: TGTGCCAGCAGTGAGGGACAGAGCTCTGGAAACACCATATATTTT

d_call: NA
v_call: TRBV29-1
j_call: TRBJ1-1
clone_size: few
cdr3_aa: CSVVGQLRGTEAFF
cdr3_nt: TGCAGCGTTGTCGGGCAGCTTCGGGGGACTGAAGCTTTCTTT

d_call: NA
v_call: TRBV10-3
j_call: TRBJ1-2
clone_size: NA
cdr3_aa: CAISDRGNYGYTF
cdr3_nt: TGTGCCATCAGTGACAGGGGTAACTATGGCTACACCTTC

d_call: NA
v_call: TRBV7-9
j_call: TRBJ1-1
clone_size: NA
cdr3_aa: CASSLLGAGTEAFF
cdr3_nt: TGTGCCAGCAGCTTATTGGGGGCTGGCACTGAAGCTTTCTTT

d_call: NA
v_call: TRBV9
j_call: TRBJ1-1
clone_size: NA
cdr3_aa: CASSASGGSHNEAFF
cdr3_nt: TGTGCCAGCAGCGCCTCCGGAGGGTCCCACAATGAAGCTTTCTTT

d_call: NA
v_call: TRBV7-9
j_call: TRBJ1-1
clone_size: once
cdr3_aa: CASSPLPDTEAFF
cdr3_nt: TGTGCCAGCAGCCCGCTTCCGGACACTGAAGCTTTCTTT

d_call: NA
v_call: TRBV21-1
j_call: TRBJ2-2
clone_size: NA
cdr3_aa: CASTRKNGELFF
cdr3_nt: TGTGCCAGCACCAGGAAGAACGGGGAGCTGTTTTTT

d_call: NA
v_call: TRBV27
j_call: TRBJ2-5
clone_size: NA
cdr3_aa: CASSFFLDRQETQYF
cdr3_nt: TGTGCCAGCAGTTTCTTCCTAGACAGACAAGAGACCCAGTACTTC

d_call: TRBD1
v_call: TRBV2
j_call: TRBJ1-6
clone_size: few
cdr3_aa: CASSEWTGAGSPLHF
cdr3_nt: TGTGCCAGCAGTGAATGGACAGGGGCAGGATCACCCCTCCACTTT

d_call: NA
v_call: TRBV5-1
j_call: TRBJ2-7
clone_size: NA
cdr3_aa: CASSLLASSYEQYF
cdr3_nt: TGCGCCAGCAGCTTGTTGGCCAGCTCCTACGAGCAGTACTTC

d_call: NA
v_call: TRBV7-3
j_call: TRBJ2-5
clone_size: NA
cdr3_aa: CASRSPGGDETQYF
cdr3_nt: TGTGCCAGCAGATCCCCCGGAGGGGACGAGACCCAGTACTTC

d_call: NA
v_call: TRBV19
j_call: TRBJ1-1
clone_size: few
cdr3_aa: CASSFGHRSNTEAFF
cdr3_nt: TGTGCCAGTAGTTTTGGGCATCGATCGAACACTGAAGCTTTCTTT

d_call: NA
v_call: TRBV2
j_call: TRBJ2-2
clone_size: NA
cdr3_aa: CASTSLVTNTGELFF
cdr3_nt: TGTGCCAGCACCTCCCTGGTTACTAACACCGGGGAGCTGTTTTTT

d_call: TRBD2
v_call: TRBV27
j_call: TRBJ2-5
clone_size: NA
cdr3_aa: CASSFIAGGGQETQYF
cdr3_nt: TGTGCCAGCAGTTTCATCGCGGGGGGGGGACAAGAGACCCAGTACTTC

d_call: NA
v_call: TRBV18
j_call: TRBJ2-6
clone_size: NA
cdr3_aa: CASSPSGSGANVLTF
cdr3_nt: TGTGCCAGCTCACCATCAGGCTCTGGGGCCAACGTCCTGACTTTC

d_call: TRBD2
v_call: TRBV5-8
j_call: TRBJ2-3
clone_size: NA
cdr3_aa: CASSPHGASGGFTDTQYF
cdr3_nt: TGTGCCAGCAGCCCCCATGGGGCTAGCGGGGGATTCACAGATACGCAGTATTTT